The T cell receptor (beta chain) under discussion was sequenced for a study of cytomegalovirus exposure and HLA in healthy donors. Findings and limits, study-wide: Earlier findings revealed that most TCR beta V segments proved productive either about 87% or about 30% of the time. Later analysis demonstrated an association between a missense DCLRE1C variant and TCR beta V- and J-gene trimming. When a later analysis compared HLA-associated TCR beta chains with equally common others, the HLA-associated chains turned out to be more clonally expanded and to have lower generation probabilities.

This clone was picked up a small number of times. Its antigen remains unknown. The PCR made use of 60 Vbeta and 13 Jbeta primers. Assay: immunoSEQ multiplex PCR; the TCRdb copy retains only in-frame clones and omits some. The repertoire consists of 150,000 to 180,000 clones, with roughly 82% occurring once and the leading ten covering under 7.5%. CDR1 MNHEY and CDR2 SMNVEV come from the germline V gene (reference sequence). Trimming cost V 11 bases and J 3 bases; bases outside gene matches: 11. CDR3 length: 14 amino acids. This rearrangement joins TRBV27 to TRBJ2-7; TRBD1 aligns across 9 bases. The TCR originated in a woman aged 45-65 years in good health and CMV-seropositive. The sample comprised PBMCs. CDR3 protein: CASSTGGGYYEQYF. The CDR3 coding sequence is TGTGCCTCAAGTACAGGGGGCGGGTACTACGAGCAGTACTTC.